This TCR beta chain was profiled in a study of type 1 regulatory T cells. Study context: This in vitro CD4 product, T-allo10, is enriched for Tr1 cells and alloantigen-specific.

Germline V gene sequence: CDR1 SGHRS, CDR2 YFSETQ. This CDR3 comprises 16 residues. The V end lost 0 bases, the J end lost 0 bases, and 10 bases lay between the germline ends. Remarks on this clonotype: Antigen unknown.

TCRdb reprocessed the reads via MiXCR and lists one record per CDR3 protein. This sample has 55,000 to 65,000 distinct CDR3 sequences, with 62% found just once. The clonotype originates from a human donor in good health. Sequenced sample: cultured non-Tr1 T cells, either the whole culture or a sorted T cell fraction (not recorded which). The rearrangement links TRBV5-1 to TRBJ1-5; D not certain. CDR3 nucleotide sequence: TGCGCCAGCAGCTTGGTGCCAGACGATAGCAATCAGCCCCAGCATTTT. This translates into CASSLVPDDSNQPQHF.